Listed below are T cell receptor beta chains from one sample, sequenced in a study of control samples from healthy donors and cancer patients. Clones were sequenced by immunoSEQ multiplex PCR, and TCRdb holds only the in-frame ones, with some missing. This sample has more than 85,000 clones, with 75% to 90% found just once. Material for sequencing was blood. These receptors were obtained from a woman in her 50s in good health. Both conserved end residues are part of each CDR3. The D gene is left open where the match is weak. Expanded clones get a size class; other rows say once, few or many, or leave the size out.

J gene | clone size | V gene | D gene | CDR3 protein | CDR3 DNA
TRBJ1-2 | . | TRBV10-1 | . | CASSESRGNGYTF | TGCGCCAGCAGTGAGTCCAGAGGGAATGGCTACACCTTC
TRBJ2-2 | . | TRBV18 | . | CASSPPPRGGSGELFF | TGTGCCAGCTCACCGCCCCCGAGGGGAGGATCCGGGGAGCTGTTTTTT
TRBJ1-5 | . | TRBV7-2 | TRBD1 | CASSLARTGEGPQHF | TGTGCCAGCAGCTTAGCGAGGACAGGGGAGGGGCCCCAGCATTTT
TRBJ1-1 | . | TRBV7-2 | . | CASSPGHTEAFF | TGTGCCAGCAGCCCCGGACACACTGAAGCTTTCTTT
TRBJ2-1 | . | TRBV19 | . | CASSIGGAVIEQFF | TGTGCCAGTAGTATAGGGGGGGCCGTAATTGAGCAGTTCTTC
TRBJ2-5 | few | TRBV7-3 | TRBD2 | CASSLGLGDQETQYF | TGTGCCAGCAGCTTGGGACTAGGAGACCAAGAGACCCAGTACTTC
TRBJ2-6 | . | TRBV27 | TRBD1 | CASSSRTGDPVGANVLTF | TGTGCCAGCAGTTCCCGGACAGGGGACCCGGTGGGGGCCAACGTCCTGACTTTC
TRBJ1-5 | . | TRBV4-2 | . | CASNEENQPQHF | TGTGCCAGCAATGAGGAGAATCAGCCCCAGCATTTT
TRBJ1-5 | . | TRBV28 | . | CASSLVSANQPQHF | TGTGCCAGCAGTTTAGTCTCAGCTAATCAGCCCCAGCATTTT
TRBJ1-3 | . | TRBV18 | . | CASSPYRASGNTIYF | TGTGCCAGCTCACCATATAGAGCCTCTGGAAACACCATATATTTT
TRBJ1-6 | . | TRBV29-1 | . | CSVERTPGSPLHF | TGCAGCGTTGAGCGTACTCCGGGTTCACCCCTCCACTTT
TRBJ2-1 | . | TRBV7-3 | . | CASSSQRNEQFF | TGTGCCAGCAGCTCTCAGCGGAATGAGCAGTTCTTC
TRBJ1-2 | . | TRBV24-1 | . | CATSDFSTNYGYTF | TGTGCCACCAGTGATTTCAGTACTAACTATGGCTACACCTTC
TRBJ2-3 | . | TRBV15 | . | CATSREPSGVGTDTQYF | TGTGCCACCAGCAGAGAACCTTCTGGGGTTGGCACAGATACGCAGTATTTT
TRBJ1-1 | once | TRBV18 | TRBD1 | CASSPNRGNTEAFF | TGTGCCAGCTCCCCTAACAGGGGGAACACTGAAGCTTTCTTT
TRBJ1-2 | . | TRBV15 | . | CATSRDRGTNYGYTF | TGTGCCACCAGCAGAGATCGCGGGACTAACTATGGCTACACCTTC
TRBJ1-5 | . | TRBV19 | . | CASTRMDRHSNQPQHF | TGTGCCAGTACTCGGATGGACAGACATAGCAATCAGCCCCAGCATTTT
TRBJ1-3 | . | TRBV7-2 | . | CASSLEASLGNTIYF | TGTGCCAGCAGCTTAGAGGCGAGCCTCGGAAACACCATATATTTT
TRBJ2-1 | . | TRBV3-1/TRBV3-2 | . | CASSSSGLRNNEQFF | TGTGCCAGCAGCTCATCGGGACTTAGGAACAATGAGCAGTTCTTC
TRBJ2-2 | . | TRBV5-8 | TRBD2 | CASSLWIAGPTGELFF | TGTGCCAGCAGCTTGTGGATAGCGGGGCCCACCGGGGAGCTGTTTTTT
TRBJ2-1 | . | TRBV12-5 | TRBD2 | CASGLDVITSGGVEQFF | TGTGCTAGTGGTTTGGACGTTATTACTAGCGGGGGTGTTGAGCAGTTCTTC
TRBJ2-6 | . | TRBV19 | . | CASSPRGGGGLSGANVLTF | TGTGCCAGTAGTCCTCGGGGTGGCGGGGGCCTCTCTGGGGCCAACGTCCTGACTTTC
TRBJ1-5 | . | TRBV7-8 | . | CASSPRDRGMGYQPQHF | TGTGCCAGCAGCCCCCGGGACCGGGGAATGGGGTATCAGCCCCAGCATTTT
TRBJ1-1 | few | TRBV6-5 | . | CASSGPTEAFF | TGTGCCAGCAGCGGGCCGACTGAAGCTTTCTTT
TRBJ2-5 | few | TRBV9 | TRBD2 | CASSALRTSVGQETQYF | TGTGCCAGCAGCGCTTTACGGACTAGCGTGGGCCAAGAGACCCAGTACTTC
TRBJ1-4 | . | TRBV5-5 | . | CASSRISGSNEKLFF | TGTGCCAGCAGCCGTATATCGGGGTCTAATGAAAAACTGTTTTTT
TRBJ1-1 | once | TRBV6-6 | . | CASSQRVDSNTEAFF | TGTGCCAGCAGTCAACGTGTGGATTCGAACACTGAAGCTTTCTTT
TRBJ1-2 | few | TRBV24-1 | . | CATSDLPRGHGYTF | TGTGCCACCAGTGATTTGCCCAGGGGTCATGGCTACACCTTC
TRBJ1-2 | . | TRBV30 | . | CAHTGPASGYTF | TGTGCTCACACCGGTCCGGCTAGTGGCTACACCTTC
TRBJ2-7 | once | TRBV6-6 | . | CASRIQTVGSEQYF | TGTGCCAGCAGGATACAGACAGTTGGATCCGAGCAGTACTTC
TRBJ1-3 | . | TRBV7-8 | . | CASSSHRDTYSGNTIYF | TGTGCCAGCAGCAGCCACCGGGACACGTACTCTGGAAACACCATATATTTT
TRBJ1-1 | . | TRBV10-3 | . | CAISEDGWEAFF | TGTGCCATCAGTGAGGATGGGTGGGAAGCTTTCTTT